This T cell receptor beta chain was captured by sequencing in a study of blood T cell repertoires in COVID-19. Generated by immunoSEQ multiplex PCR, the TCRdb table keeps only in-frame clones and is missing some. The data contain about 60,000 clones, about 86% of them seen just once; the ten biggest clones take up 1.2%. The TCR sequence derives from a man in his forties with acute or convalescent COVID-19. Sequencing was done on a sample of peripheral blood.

The DNA for the CDR3 is TGTGCCAGCAGTTACGGGGTGGGAGGTGAAAAACTGTTTTTT. Its protein product is CASSYGVGGEKLFF. The genes are TRBV6-5 and TRBJ1-4; D gene ambiguous. The V and J ends lost 2 bases and 7 bases respectively, with 11 bases between them. The germline CDR1 and CDR2 sequences are MNHEY and SVGAGI. The CDR3 length is 14 residues.